This T cell receptor beta chain was recorded in a study of T cells after yellow fever vaccination. This CDR3 is 15 amino acids long. Germline V CDR1 and CDR2: SEHNR, FQNEAQ (reference sequence). V lost 0 bases, J lost 7 bases, and 16 bases lay in between. MiXCR, run by TCRdb on the 5' RACE reads, gives a single entry per CDR3 protein. The repertoire holds a few hundred thousand distinct CDR3 sequences, under 9% seen once, with around 3.5% in the top ten. This clonotype was recorded a few times. The source material was CD4+ T cells sorted from PBMCs, sampled 5 days after the yellow fever booster vaccination. The chain couples TRBV7-9 to TRBJ2-7; D may match TRBD1 or TRBD2 (5 bases each). This TCR was recovered from a man aged 18 to 29 who received the YFV17D yellow fever vaccine. DNA of the CDR3: TGTGCCAGCAGCTTAGCGCCGGGGACGTCGAGGGAGCAGTACTTC. Protein sequence: CASSLAPGTSREQYF.